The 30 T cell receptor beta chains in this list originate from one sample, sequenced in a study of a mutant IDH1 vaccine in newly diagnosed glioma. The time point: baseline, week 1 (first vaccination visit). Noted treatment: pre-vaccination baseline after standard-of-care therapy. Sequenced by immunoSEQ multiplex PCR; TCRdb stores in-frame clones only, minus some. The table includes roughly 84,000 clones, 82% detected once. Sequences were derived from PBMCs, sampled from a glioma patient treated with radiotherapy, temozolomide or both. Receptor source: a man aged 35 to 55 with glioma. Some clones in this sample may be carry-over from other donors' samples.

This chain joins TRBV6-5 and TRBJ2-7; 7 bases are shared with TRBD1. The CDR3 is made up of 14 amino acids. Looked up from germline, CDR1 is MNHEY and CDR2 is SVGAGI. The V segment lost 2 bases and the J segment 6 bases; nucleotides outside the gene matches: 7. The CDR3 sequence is CASSYAGTVREQYF. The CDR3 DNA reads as TGTGCCAGCAGTTACGCCGGGACAGTCCGCGAGCAGTACTTC.

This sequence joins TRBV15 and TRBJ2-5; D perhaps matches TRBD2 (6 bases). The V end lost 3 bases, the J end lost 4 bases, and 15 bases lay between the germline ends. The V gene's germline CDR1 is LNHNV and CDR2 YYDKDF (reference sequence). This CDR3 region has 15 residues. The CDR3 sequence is CATSRDPGVGETQYF. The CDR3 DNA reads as TGTGCCACCAGCAGGGACCCGGGGGTTGGAGAGACCCAGTACTTC.

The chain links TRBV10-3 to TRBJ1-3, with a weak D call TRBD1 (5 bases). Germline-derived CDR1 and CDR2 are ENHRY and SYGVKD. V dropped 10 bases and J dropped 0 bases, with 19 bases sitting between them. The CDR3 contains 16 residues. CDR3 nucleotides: TGTGCCACCTCCCTAACAGGCCTAAGCTCTGGAAACACCATATATTTT. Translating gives CATSLTGLSSGNTIYF.

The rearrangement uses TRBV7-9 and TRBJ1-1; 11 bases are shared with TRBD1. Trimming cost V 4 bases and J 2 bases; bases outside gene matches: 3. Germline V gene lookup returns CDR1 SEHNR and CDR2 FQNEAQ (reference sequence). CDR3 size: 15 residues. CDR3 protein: CASSWDRGKNTEAFF. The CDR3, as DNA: TGTGCCAGCAGCTGGGACAGGGGGAAAAACACTGAAGCTTTCTTT.

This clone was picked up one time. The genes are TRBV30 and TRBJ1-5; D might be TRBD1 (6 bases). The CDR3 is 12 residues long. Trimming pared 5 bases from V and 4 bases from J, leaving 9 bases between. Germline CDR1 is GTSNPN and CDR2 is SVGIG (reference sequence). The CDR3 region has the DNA TGTGCCTGGGGACAGCCAAATCAGCCCCAGCATTTT. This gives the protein CAWGQPNQPQHF.

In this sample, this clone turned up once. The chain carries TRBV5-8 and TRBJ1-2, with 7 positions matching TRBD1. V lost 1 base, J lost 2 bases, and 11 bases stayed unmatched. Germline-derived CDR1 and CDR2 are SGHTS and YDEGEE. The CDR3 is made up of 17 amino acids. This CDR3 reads CASSLRVDRTVNYGYTF. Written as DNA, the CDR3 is TGTGCCAGCAGCTTGCGGGTGGACAGGACCGTCAACTATGGCTACACCTTC. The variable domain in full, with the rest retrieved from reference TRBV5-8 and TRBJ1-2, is EAGVTQSPTHLIKTRGQQATLRCSPISGHTSVYWYQQALGLGLQFLLWYDEGEERNRGNFPPRFSGRQFPNYSSELNVNALELEDSALYLCASSLRVDRTVNYGYTFGSGTRLTVV.

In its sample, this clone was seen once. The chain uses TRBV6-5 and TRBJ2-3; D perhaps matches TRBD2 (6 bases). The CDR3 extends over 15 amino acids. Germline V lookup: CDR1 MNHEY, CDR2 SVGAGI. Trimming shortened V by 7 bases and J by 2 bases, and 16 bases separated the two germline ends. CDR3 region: CASKVSRDPTDTQYF. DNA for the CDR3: TGTGCCAGCAAGGTCTCGCGGGACCCCACAGATACGCAGTATTTT.

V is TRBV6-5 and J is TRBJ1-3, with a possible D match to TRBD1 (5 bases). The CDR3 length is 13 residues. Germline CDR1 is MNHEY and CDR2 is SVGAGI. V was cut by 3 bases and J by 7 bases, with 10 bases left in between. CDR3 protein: CASSYEGSNTIYF. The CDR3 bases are TGTGCCAGCAGTTATGAGGGGAGCAACACCATATATTTT.

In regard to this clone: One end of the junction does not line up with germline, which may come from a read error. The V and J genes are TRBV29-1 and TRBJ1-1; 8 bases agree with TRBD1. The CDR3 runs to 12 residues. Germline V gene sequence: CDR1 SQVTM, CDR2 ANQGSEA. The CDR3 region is CSVQEQGAEAFF. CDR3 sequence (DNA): TGCAGCGTTCAAGAGCAGGGGGCCGAAGCTTTCTTT.

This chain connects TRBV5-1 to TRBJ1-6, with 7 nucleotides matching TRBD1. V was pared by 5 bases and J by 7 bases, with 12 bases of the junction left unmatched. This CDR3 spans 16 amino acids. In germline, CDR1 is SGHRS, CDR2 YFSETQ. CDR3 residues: CASSPSDRVNNSPLHF. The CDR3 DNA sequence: TGCGCCAGCAGTCCCAGCGACAGGGTCAACAATTCACCCCTCCACTTT.

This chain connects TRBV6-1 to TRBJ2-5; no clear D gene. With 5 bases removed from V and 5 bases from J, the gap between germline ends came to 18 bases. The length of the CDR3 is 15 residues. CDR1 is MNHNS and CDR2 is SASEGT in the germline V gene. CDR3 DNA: TGTGCCAGCAGTCCAACCCCTCCCGGTGGGGAGACCCAGTACTTC. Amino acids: CASSPTPPGGETQYF.

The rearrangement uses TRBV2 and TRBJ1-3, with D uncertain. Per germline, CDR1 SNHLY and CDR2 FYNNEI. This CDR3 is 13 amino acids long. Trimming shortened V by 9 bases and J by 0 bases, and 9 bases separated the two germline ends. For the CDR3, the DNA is TGTGCCAGTGTTCGCTACTCTGGAAACACCATATATTTT. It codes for CASVRYSGNTIYF.

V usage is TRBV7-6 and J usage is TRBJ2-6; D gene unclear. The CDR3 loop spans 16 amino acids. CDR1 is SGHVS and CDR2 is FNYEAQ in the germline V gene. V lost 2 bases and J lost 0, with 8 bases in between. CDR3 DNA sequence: TGTGCCAGCAGCTTAAATCGGAACTCTGGGGCCAACGTCCTGACTTTC. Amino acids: CASSLNRNSGANVLTF.

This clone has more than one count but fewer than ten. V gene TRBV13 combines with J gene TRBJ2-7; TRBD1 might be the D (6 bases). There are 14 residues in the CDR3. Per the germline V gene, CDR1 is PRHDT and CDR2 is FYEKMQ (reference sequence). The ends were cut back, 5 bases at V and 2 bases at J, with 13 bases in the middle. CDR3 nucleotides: TGTGCCAGCAGCGAAGACAGGCGGACCTACGAGCAGTACTTC. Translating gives CASSEDRRTYEQYF.

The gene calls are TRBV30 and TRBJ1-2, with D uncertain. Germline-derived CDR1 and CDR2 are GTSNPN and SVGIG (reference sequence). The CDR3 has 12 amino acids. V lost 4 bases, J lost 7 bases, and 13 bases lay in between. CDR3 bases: TGTGCCTGGACCCAAGGCCCGGGTGGCTACACCTTC. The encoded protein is CAWTQGPGGYTF.

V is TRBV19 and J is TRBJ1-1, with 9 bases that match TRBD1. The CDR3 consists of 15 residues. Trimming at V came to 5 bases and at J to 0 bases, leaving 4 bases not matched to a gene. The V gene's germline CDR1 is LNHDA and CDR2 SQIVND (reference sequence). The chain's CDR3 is CASSARDRVNTEAFF. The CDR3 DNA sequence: TGTGCCAGTAGTGCCCGGGACAGGGTGAACACTGAAGCTTTCTTT. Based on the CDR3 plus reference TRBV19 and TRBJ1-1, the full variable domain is DGGITQSPKYLFRKEGQNVTLSCEQNLNHDAMYWYRQDPGQGLRLIYYSQIVNDFQKGDIAEGYSVSREKKESFPLTVTSAQKNPTAFYLCASSARDRVNTEAFFGQGTRLTVV.

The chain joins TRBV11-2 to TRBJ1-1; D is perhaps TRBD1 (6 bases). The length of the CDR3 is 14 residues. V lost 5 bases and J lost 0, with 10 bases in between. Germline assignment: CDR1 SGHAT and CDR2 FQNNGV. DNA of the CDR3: TGTGCCAGCAGCGCAGGGGTCATGAACACTGAAGCTTTCTTT. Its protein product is CASSAGVMNTEAFF.

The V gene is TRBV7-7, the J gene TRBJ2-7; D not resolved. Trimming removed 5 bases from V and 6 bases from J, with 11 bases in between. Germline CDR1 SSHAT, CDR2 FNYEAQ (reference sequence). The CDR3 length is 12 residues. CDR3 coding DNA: TGTGCCAGCAGCCTGGGAAGTCTCGAGCAGTACTTC. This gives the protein CASSLGSLEQYF.

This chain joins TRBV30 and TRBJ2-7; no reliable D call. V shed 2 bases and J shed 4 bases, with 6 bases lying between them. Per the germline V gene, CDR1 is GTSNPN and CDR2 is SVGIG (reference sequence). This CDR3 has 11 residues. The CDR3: CAWSRSYEQYF. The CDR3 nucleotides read TGTGCCTGGAGTCGGAGTTACGAGCAGTACTTC.

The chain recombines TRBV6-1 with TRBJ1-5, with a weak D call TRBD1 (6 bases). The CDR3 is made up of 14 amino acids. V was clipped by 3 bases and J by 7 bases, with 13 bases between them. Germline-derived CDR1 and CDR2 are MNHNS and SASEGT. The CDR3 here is CASSDWGAEQPQHF. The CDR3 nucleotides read TGTGCCAGCAGTGATTGGGGGGCGGAACAGCCCCAGCATTTT.

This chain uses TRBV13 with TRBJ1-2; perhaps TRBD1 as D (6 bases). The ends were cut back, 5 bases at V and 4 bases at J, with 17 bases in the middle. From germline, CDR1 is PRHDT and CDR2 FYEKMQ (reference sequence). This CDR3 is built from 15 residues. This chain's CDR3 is CASSPRGMAVYGYTF. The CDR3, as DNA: TGTGCCAGCAGCCCCAGGGGAATGGCCGTCTATGGCTACACCTTC. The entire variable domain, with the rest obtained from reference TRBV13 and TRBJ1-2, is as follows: AAGVIQSPRHLIKEKRETATLKCYPIPRHDTVYWYQQGPGQDPQFLISFYEKMQSDKGSIPDRFSAQQFSDYHSELNMSSLELGDSALYFCASSPRGMAVYGYTFGSGTRLTVV.

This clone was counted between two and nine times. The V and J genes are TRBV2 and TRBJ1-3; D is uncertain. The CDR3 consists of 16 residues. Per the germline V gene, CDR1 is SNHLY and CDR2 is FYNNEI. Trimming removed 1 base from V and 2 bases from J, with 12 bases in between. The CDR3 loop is CASSEGPGMAGNTIYF. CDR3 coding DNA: TGTGCCAGCAGTGAAGGCCCGGGGATGGCTGGAAACACCATATATTTT.

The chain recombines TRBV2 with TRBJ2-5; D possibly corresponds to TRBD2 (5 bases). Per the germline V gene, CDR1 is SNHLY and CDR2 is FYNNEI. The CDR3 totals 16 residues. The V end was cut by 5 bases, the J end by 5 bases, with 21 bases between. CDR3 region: CASSFLVTSGLETQYF. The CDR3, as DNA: TGTGCCAGCAGTTTTTTAGTAACTAGTGGCTTGGAGACCCAGTACTTC.

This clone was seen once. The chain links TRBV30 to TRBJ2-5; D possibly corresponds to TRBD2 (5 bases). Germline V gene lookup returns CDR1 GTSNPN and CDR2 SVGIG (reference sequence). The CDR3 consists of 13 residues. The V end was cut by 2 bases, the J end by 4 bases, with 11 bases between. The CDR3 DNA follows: TGTGCCTGGAGTCGTGAGCGGCGAGAGACCCAGTACTTC. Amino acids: CAWSRERRETQYF.

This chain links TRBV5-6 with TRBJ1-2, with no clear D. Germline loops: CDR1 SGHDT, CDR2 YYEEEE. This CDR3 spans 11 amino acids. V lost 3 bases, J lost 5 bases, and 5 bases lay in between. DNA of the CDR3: TGTGCCAGCAGCTCGGTATATGGCTACACCTTC. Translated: CASSSVYGYTF. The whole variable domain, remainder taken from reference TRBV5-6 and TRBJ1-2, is DAGVTQSPTHLIKTRGQQVTLRCSPKSGHDTVSWYQQALGQGPQFIFQYYEEEERQRGNFPDRFSGHQFPNYSSELNVNALLLGDSALYLCASSSVYGYTFGSGTRLTVV.

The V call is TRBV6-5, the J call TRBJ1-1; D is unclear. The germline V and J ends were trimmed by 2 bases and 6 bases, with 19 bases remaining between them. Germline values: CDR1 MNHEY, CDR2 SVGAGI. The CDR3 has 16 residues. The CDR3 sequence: CASSYVDRFSGSEAFF. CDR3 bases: TGTGCCAGCAGTTACGTGGACCGGTTTTCAGGATCTGAAGCTTTCTTT.

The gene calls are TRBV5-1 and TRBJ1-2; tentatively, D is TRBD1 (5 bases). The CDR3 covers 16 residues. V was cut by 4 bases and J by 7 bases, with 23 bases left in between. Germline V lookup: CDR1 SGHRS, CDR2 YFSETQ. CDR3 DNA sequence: TGCGCCAGCAGCCCCGGGACGAGGATGGGGGATAGTGGCTACACCTTC. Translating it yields CASSPGTRMGDSGYTF.

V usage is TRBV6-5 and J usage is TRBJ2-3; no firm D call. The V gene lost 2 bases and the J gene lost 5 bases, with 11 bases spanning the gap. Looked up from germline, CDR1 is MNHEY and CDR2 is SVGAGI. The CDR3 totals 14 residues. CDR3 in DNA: TGTGCCAGCAGTTACGATCGCGCGGAAGATACGCAGTATTTT. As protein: CASSYDRAEDTQYF.

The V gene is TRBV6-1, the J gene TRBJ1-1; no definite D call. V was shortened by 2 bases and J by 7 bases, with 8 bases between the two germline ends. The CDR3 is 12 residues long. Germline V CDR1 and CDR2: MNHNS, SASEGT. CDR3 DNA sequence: TGTGCCAGCAGTGAACTGAGGGATGAAGCTTTCTTT. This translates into CASSELRDEAFF.

The CDR3 nucleotides read TGTGCCAGCAGCTTGCAACAGACCCAGTACTTC. It translates to CASSLQQTQYF. This chain uses TRBV5-6 with TRBJ2-5; D gene unclear. This CDR3 has 11 amino acids. The V gene's germline CDR1 is SGHDT and CDR2 YYEEEE. V lost 1 base and J 6 bases, leaving 4 bases between the germline ends.